This TCR beta chain is drawn from a study of OX40 agonist ivuxolimab in advanced cancers. Study-level points and caveats: The study found that CD8+ T cells averaged more expanded clones than CD4+. Specificity for antigen went undetermined in the expanded peripheral T cells. Partial responders receiving 0.1-3.0 mg/kg showed among the lowest clonal expansion. By week 6 at 0.1 to 3.0 mg/kg, blood CD4+ and CD8+ T cells had expanded clonally.

V was pared by 5 bases and J by 6 bases, with 11 bases between. CDR3 size: 12 residues. Germline values: CDR1 SGHTA, CDR2 FQGTGA. About this clone: Its antigen is undetermined.

Sequenced by immunoSEQ multiplex PCR; TCRdb stores in-frame clones only, minus some. The sample shows about 82,000 clones, around nine tenths of them seen only once. The rearrangement uses TRBV7-3 and TRBJ2-7; D perhaps matches TRBD2 (6 bases). The sequencing here drew on CD4+ or CD8+ T cells sorted from blood, taken in a trial of the OX40 agonist ivuxolimab. The clonotype comes from an adult with an advanced solid tumor such as melanoma, head and neck, liver or kidney cancer. The CDR3 DNA reads TGTGCCAGCAGCCCCCAGGAGGGCGAGCAGTACTTC. Translating it yields CASSPQEGEQYF.